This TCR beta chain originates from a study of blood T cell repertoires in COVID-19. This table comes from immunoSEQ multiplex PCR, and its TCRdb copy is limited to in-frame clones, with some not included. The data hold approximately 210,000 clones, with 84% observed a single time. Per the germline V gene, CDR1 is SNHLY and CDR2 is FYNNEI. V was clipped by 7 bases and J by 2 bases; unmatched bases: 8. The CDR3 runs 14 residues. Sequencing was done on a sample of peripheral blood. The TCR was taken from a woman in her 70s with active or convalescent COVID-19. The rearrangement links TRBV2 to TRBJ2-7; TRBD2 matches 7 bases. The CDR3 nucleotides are TGTGCCAGCAAGGCCGAGCTAGCGGCCTACGAGCAGTACTTC. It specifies CASKAELAAYEQYF.